These 13 T cell receptor beta chains share one sample of origin, sequenced in a study of blood T cell repertoires in COVID-19. Libraries were prepared by immunoSEQ multiplex PCR; TCRdb keeps only in-frame clonotypes and omits some of them. The table includes nearly 300,000 clones, roughly 83% detected once. Source material: peripheral blood. These receptors were obtained from a human donor with COVID-19, enrolled during active disease. The donor label of this sample is uncertain.

The chain recombines TRBV6-2 or TRBV6-3 with TRBJ1-5, with TRBD1 matching 10 bases. Germline V lookup: CDR1 MNHEY, CDR2 SVGEGT. The J segment lost 4 bases and the V segment lost 4 bases, leaving 4 bases of the junction unmatched. The CDR3 has 15 residues. CDR3 loop: CASSSRTGGNQPQHF. CDR3 bases: TGTGCCAGCAGTTCCCGGACAGGGGGGAATCAGCCCCAGCATTTT.

Only a few counts were recorded for this clone. The same CDR3 arises from other DNA sequences in this sample as well. This sequence joins TRBV30 and TRBJ1-1, with 10 bases lining up with TRBD1. This CDR3 comprises 14 residues. Trimming cost V 0 bases and J 5 bases; bases outside gene matches: 3. CDR1 and CDR2 (germline): GTSNPN, SVGIG (reference sequence). CDR3 in amino acids: CAWSVGQGTTEAFF. The CDR3 DNA reads TGTGCCTGGAGTGTGGGACAGGGGACGACTGAAGCTTTCTTT.

V and J are TRBV5-1 and TRBJ2-7; TRBD2 matches at 10 bases. Germline V gene sequence: CDR1 SGHRS, CDR2 YFSETQ. V shed 4 bases, J shed 2 bases, and the junction held 6 bases outside the gene matches. CDR3 length equals 15 residues. As DNA, the CDR3 is TGCGCCAGCAGCACCCTAGGACTAGCGGCCTACGAGCAGTACTTC. It translates to CASSTLGLAAYEQYF.

In DNA, the CDR3 is TGCGCCAGCAGCCAAGATCGGCAGGCCCTCTACGAGCAGTACTTC. It codes for CASSQDRQALYEQYF. The chain joins TRBV4-3 to TRBJ2-7; D not resolved. Germline loops: CDR1 LGHNA, CDR2 YSLEER. Trimming removed 0 bases from V and 3 bases from J, with 12 bases in between. The CDR3 sequence is 15 residues long.

This clone was counted only a few times. The chain recombines TRBV12-3 or TRBV12-4 with TRBJ1-2, with 8 bases aligning to TRBD1. J lost 8 bases, V lost 7 bases, and 9 bases had no gene match. There are 13 residues in the CDR3. The CDR3 DNA is TGTGCCAGCACCGCTTCAGGGGGCCTCGGCTACACCTTC. The encoded protein is CASTASGGLGYTF.

V and J are TRBV27 and TRBJ2-2; D might be TRBD1 (5 bases). CDR3 length equals 14 residues. The germline CDR1 and CDR2 sequences are MNHEY and SMNVEV (reference sequence). The V and J ends lost 8 bases and 0 bases respectively, with 10 bases between them. DNA for the CDR3: TGTGCCAGCTGGACACCTGCGAACACCGGGGAGCTGTTTTTT. Its protein is CASWTPANTGELFF.

The chain is built from TRBV5-1 and TRBJ2-3, with D perhaps TRBD1 (5 bases). Germline CDR1 is SGHRS and CDR2 is YFSETQ. V was shortened by 5 bases and J by 0 bases, with 10 bases between the two germline ends. The CDR3 sequence is 14 residues long. The CDR3 DNA reads TGCGCCAGCAGGACAGAAACTAGCACAGATACGCAGTATTTT. Amino acid sequence: CASRTETSTDTQYF.

CDR3 coding DNA: TGTGCCAGTGGACTAGCGGGAGGGCACCAGTACTTC. It codes for CASGLAGGHQYF. The V gene is TRBV19, the J gene TRBJ2-7, with 15 bases lining up with TRBD2. CDR1 is LNHDA, CDR2 SQIVND, per germline (reference sequence). This CDR3 is built from 12 residues. Trimming cost V 8 bases and J 10 bases; bases outside gene matches: 3.

The V gene is TRBV18, the J gene TRBJ2-2, with 10 bases matching TRBD2. This CDR3 region has 16 residues. Germline V gene data show CDR1 as KGHSH and CDR2 as LQKENI. After removal of 2 bases from V and 1 base from J, the junction contained 1 base not matched to a gene. The chain's CDR3 is CASSPRTSGNTGELFF. For the CDR3, the DNA is TGTGCCAGCTCACCAAGGACTAGCGGGAACACCGGGGAGCTGTTTTTT.

The chain uses TRBV4-3 and TRBJ2-2, with D unresolved. This CDR3 comprises 12 residues. V lost 0 bases to trimming and J lost 8 bases, with 4 bases between them. Germline values: CDR1 LGHNA, CDR2 YSLEER. In DNA form, the CDR3 reads TGCGCCAGCAGCCAAGAGAGAGGGGAGCTGTTTTTT. This codes for CASSQERGELFF.

This clone was seen only once. This chain joins TRBV7-8 and TRBJ2-7; 11 bases line up with TRBD2. Per the germline V gene, CDR1 is SGHVS and CDR2 is FQNEAQ. The CDR3 has 17 residues. Trimming cost V 3 bases and J 3 bases; bases outside gene matches: 10. In nucleotides, the CDR3 is TGTGCCAGCAGCTTCCATAGCGGGAGGGCCGATAGCTACGAGCAGTACTTC. Protein sequence: CASSFHSGRADSYEQYF.

The chain has TRBV3-1 (or the pseudogene TRBV3-2) and TRBJ2-7, with 7 bases aligning to TRBD2. V lost 3 bases and J lost 6; bases outside the gene matches: 8. The CDR3 consists of 14 residues. Germline values: CDR1 LGHDT, CDR2 YNNKEL (reference sequence). The CDR3 loop is CASSQHGEGLEQYF. CDR3 coding DNA: TGTGCCAGCAGCCAGCACGGGGAGGGGCTCGAGCAGTACTTC.

This clone has at least ten counts. This chain links TRBV19 with TRBJ2-2, with no clear D. The CDR3 spans 17 residues. Germline V gene lookup returns CDR1 LNHDA and CDR2 SQIVND (reference sequence). Trimming removed 11 bases from V and 1 base from J, with 23 bases in between. Written as DNA, the CDR3 is TGTGCCGGCTTTGTCGTGCGGCTAACGGGGAACACCGGGGAGCTGTTTTTT. Its translation: CAGFVVRLTGNTGELFF.